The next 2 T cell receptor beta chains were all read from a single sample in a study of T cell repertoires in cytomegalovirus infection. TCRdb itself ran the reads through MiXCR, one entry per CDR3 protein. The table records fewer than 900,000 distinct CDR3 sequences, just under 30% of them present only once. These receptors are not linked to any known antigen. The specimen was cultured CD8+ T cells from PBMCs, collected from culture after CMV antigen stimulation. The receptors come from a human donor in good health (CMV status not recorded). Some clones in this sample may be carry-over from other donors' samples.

CDR3 DNA: TGTGCCAGCACCGCGACAGGATTTGGGGATACGCAGTATTTT. Its translation is CASTATGFGDTQYF. The chain uses TRBV12-3 or TRBV12-4 and TRBJ2-3; D might be TRBD1 (6 bases). CDR3 size: 14 residues. V dropped 7 bases and J dropped 6 bases, with 17 bases sitting between them.

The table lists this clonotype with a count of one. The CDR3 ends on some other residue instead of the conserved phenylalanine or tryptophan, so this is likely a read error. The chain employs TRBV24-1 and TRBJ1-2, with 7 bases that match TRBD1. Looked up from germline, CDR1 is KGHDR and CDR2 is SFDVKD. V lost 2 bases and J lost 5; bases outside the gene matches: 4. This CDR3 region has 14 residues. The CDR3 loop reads CATSDSGQRYGYTC. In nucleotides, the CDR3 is TGTGCCACCAGTGATTCGGGACAGAGATATGGCTACACCTGC.